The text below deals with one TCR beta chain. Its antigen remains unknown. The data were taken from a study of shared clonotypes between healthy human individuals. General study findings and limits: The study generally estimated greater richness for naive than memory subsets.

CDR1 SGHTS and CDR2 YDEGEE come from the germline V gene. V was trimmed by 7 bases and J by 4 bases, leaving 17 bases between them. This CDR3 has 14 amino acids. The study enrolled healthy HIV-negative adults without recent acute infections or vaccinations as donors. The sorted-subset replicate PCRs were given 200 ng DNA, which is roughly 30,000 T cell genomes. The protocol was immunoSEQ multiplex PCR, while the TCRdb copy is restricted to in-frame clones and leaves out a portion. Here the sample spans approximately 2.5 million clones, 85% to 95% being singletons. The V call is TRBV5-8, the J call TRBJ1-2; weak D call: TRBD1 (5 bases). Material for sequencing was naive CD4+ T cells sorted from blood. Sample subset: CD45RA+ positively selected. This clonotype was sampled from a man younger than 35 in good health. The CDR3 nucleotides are TGTGCCAGCGCGGGGCAGGTCCTTGCCTATGGCTACACCTTC. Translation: CASAGQVLAYGYTF.